A selection of T cell receptor beta chains follows, all from one sample in a study of blood T cell repertoires in COVID-19. The protocol was immunoSEQ multiplex PCR, while the TCRdb copy is restricted to in-frame clones and leaves out a portion. The table lists around 94,000 clones, around 87% of them singletons. The specimen was peripheral blood. Receptor source: a woman between 45 and 65 years old with COVID-19, enrolled during active disease. Both conserved end residues are part of each CDR3. Fields, in order: J gene, V gene, D gene, clone size, CDR3 DNA, CDR3 protein. A D gene is named only where the DNA matches it firmly. Size is stated for part of the rows, as once, few or many counts, or as a class when the clone is expanded.

J gene: TRBJ2-5; V gene: TRBV30; D gene: NA; clone size: NA; CDR3 DNA: TGTGCCTGGACCCACGAGGGGGGGGAGACCCAGTACTTC; CDR3 protein: CAWTHEGGETQYF
J gene: TRBJ2-3; V gene: TRBV5-4; D gene: NA; clone size: NA; CDR3 DNA: TGTGCCAGCAGCCCGCAGGACTTCGATACGCAGTATTTT; CDR3 protein: CASSPQDFDTQYF
J gene: TRBJ2-1; V gene: TRBV12-3/TRBV12-4; D gene: NA; clone size: NA; CDR3 DNA: TGTGCCAGCAGCCTGTCCAGCTACAATGAGCAGTTCTTC; CDR3 protein: CASSLSSYNEQFF
J gene: TRBJ1-3; V gene: TRBV28; D gene: NA; clone size: NA; CDR3 DNA: TGTGCCAGCAGGACGACTGGGGGAGGAGACACCATATATTTT; CDR3 protein: CASRTTGGGDTIYF
J gene: TRBJ2-7; V gene: TRBV3-1/TRBV3-2; D gene: NA; clone size: NA; CDR3 DNA: TGTGCCAGCAGCCAAGCCAGGCCCCGATCCTCCTACGAGCAGTACTTC; CDR3 protein: CASSQARPRSSYEQYF
J gene: TRBJ2-7; V gene: TRBV6-5; D gene: TRBD1; clone size: NA; CDR3 DNA: TGTGCCAGCAGTTACTCGGGACAGGGTAGCAACGAGCAGTACTTC; CDR3 protein: CASSYSGQGSNEQYF
J gene: TRBJ2-7; V gene: TRBV15; D gene: TRBD2; clone size: many; CDR3 DNA: TGTGCCACCAGCAGTCTAGCGGGGGAGGAGCAGTACTTC; CDR3 protein: CATSSLAGEEQYF
J gene: TRBJ1-4; V gene: TRBV30; D gene: NA; clone size: NA; CDR3 DNA: TGTGCCTGGAGTGGCAGGGTTGCAACTAATGAAAAACTGTTTTTT; CDR3 protein: CAWSGRVATNEKLFF
J gene: TRBJ2-1; V gene: TRBV6-4; D gene: TRBD2; clone size: NA; CDR3 DNA: TGTGCCAGCAGTGAACAGGCTAGCGGGGGCCTTAATGAGCAGTTCTTC; CDR3 protein: CASSEQASGGLNEQFF
J gene: TRBJ2-7; V gene: TRBV7-2; D gene: NA; clone size: NA; CDR3 DNA: TGTGCCAGCAGCTTAGGAAACAGGGTTAGCCACGAGCAGTACTTC; CDR3 protein: CASSLGNRVSHEQYF
J gene: TRBJ2-2; V gene: TRBV19; D gene: TRBD2; clone size: NA; CDR3 DNA: TGTGCCAGTAATAGCGGGGGGCCTAACACCGGGGAGCTGTTTTTT; CDR3 protein: CASNSGGPNTGELFF
J gene: TRBJ1-1; V gene: TRBV30; D gene: NA; clone size: once; CDR3 DNA: TGTGCCTGGGAGGGAGGGGTCGACACTGAAGCTTTCTTT; CDR3 protein: CAWEGGVDTEAFF
J gene: TRBJ2-4; V gene: TRBV7-2; D gene: NA; clone size: once; CDR3 DNA: TGTGCCAGCAGCTTAGCTCTAGTCGCCAAAAACATTCAGTACTTC; CDR3 protein: CASSLALVAKNIQYF
J gene: TRBJ1-5; V gene: TRBV28; D gene: NA; clone size: NA; CDR3 DNA: TGTGCCAGCAGTTTATCGGATCAGCCCCAGCATTTT; CDR3 protein: CASSLSDQPQHF
J gene: TRBJ1-4; V gene: TRBV28; D gene: TRBD1; clone size: NA; CDR3 DNA: TGTGCCAGCAGCTCAAGACAGGGGGCTAATGAAAAACTGTTTTTT; CDR3 protein: CASSSRQGANEKLFF
J gene: TRBJ1-6; V gene: TRBV4-3; D gene: NA; clone size: NA; CDR3 DNA: TGCGCCAGCAGCCAAGTCCGGGAATCACCCCTCCACTTT; CDR3 protein: CASSQVRESPLHF
J gene: TRBJ1-2; V gene: TRBV15; D gene: NA; clone size: few; CDR3 DNA: TGTGCCACCAGCACCGGGACGGGAGGAAACTATGGCTACACCTTC; CDR3 protein: CATSTGTGGNYGYTF
J gene: TRBJ1-1; V gene: TRBV29-1; D gene: NA; clone size: NA; CDR3 DNA: TGCAGCGTTGAAAGGCAGGGGCAGAACACTGAAGCTTTCTTT; CDR3 protein: CSVERQGQNTEAFF
J gene: TRBJ1-1; V gene: TRBV7-9; D gene: NA; clone size: NA; CDR3 DNA: TGTGCCAGCAGCTTAGCGCGGGGCTTGAACACTGAAGCTTTCTTT; CDR3 protein: CASSLARGLNTEAFF
J gene: TRBJ2-2; V gene: TRBV5-1; D gene: TRBD2; clone size: NA; CDR3 DNA: TGCGCCAGCAGCTTGCTAGGCGGGGGGAACACCGGGGAGCTGTTTTTT; CDR3 protein: CASSLLGGGNTGELFF
J gene: TRBJ2-5; V gene: TRBV12-2; D gene: NA; clone size: NA; CDR3 DNA: TGTGCAAGTCGCTTAGGAGGGACAGGGCTAGAGACCCAGTACTTC; CDR3 protein: CASRLGGTGLETQYF
J gene: TRBJ2-6; V gene: TRBV13; D gene: TRBD1; clone size: NA; CDR3 DNA: TGTGCCAGCAGCCCAACCCTGGGGACAGGTCATCTTCCTGGGGCCAACGTCCTGACTTTC; CDR3 protein: CASSPTLGTGHLPGANVLTF
J gene: TRBJ1-5; V gene: TRBV4-2; D gene: NA; clone size: NA; CDR3 DNA: TGTGCCAGCAGCCAAGGCGGGGCGGGGCACAATCAGCCCCAGCATTTT; CDR3 protein: CASSQGGAGHNQPQHF
J gene: TRBJ1-2; V gene: TRBV9; D gene: TRBD1; clone size: NA; CDR3 DNA: TGTGCCAGCAGCGGCCAGGGGGAGGTTAATGGCTACACCTTC; CDR3 protein: CASSGQGEVNGYTF
J gene: TRBJ2-3; V gene: TRBV6-1; D gene: TRBD1; clone size: NA; CDR3 DNA: TGTGCCAGCAGTGCCGACAGGGGTTGGGGCACAGATACGCAGTATTTT; CDR3 protein: CASSADRGWGTDTQYF
J gene: TRBJ1-6; V gene: TRBV14; D gene: NA; clone size: NA; CDR3 DNA: TGTGCCAGCAGCCAAGCCTCGCGGCAGAATTCACCCCTCCACTTT; CDR3 protein: CASSQASRQNSPLHF
J gene: TRBJ1-2; V gene: TRBV6-1; D gene: NA; clone size: NA; CDR3 DNA: TGTGCCAGCAGTGAACAGATTTTTGGGGGGGCCGGCCTGGGTGGCTACACCTTC; CDR3 protein: CASSEQIFGGAGLGGYTF
J gene: TRBJ2-5; V gene: TRBV30; D gene: NA; clone size: few; CDR3 DNA: TGTGCCTGGAGTGTGCAGGGCGGGACCCAGTACTTC; CDR3 protein: CAWSVQGGTQYF
J gene: TRBJ1-1; V gene: TRBV2; D gene: TRBD1; clone size: NA; CDR3 DNA: TGTGCCAGCAATGGACAGGGGGTCGTGAACACTGAAGCTTTCTTT; CDR3 protein: CASNGQGVVNTEAFF
J gene: TRBJ1-4; V gene: TRBV7-2; D gene: NA; clone size: NA; CDR3 DNA: TGTGCCAGCAGCTCCTTCGGGTTAAATGAAAAACTGTTTTTT; CDR3 protein: CASSSFGLNEKLFF
J gene: TRBJ2-1; V gene: TRBV27; D gene: TRBD2; clone size: NA; CDR3 DNA: TGTGCCAGCAGTCCGCGGACTAGCGGCAATGAGCAGTTCTTC; CDR3 protein: CASSPRTSGNEQFF
J gene: TRBJ2-7; V gene: TRBV5-8; D gene: NA; clone size: NA; CDR3 DNA: TGTGCCAGCAGCTTTTGGCGGCCTCCCTACGAGCAGTACTTC; CDR3 protein: CASSFWRPPYEQYF
J gene: TRBJ2-2; V gene: TRBV6-5; D gene: TRBD2; clone size: NA; CDR3 DNA: TGTGCCAGCACGTTAGCGGGGGGGAACACCGGGGAGCTGTTTTTT; CDR3 protein: CASTLAGGNTGELFF
J gene: TRBJ1-1; V gene: TRBV28; D gene: NA; clone size: few; CDR3 DNA: TGTGCCAGCAGTTTGGGGGGACCGAACACTGAAGCTTTCTTT; CDR3 protein: CASSLGGPNTEAFF
J gene: TRBJ2-3; V gene: TRBV9; D gene: NA; clone size: NA; CDR3 DNA: TGTGCCAGCAGCGTTAATTATGGGGGCCGCACAGATACGCAGTATTTT; CDR3 protein: CASSVNYGGRTDTQYF
J gene: TRBJ1-2; V gene: TRBV13; D gene: NA; clone size: NA; CDR3 DNA: TGTGCCAGCAGTGGGACTCCCGTGGCTTTTAACTATGGCTACACCTTC; CDR3 protein: CASSGTPVAFNYGYTF
J gene: TRBJ2-3; V gene: TRBV7-2; D gene: NA; clone size: once; CDR3 DNA: TGTGCCAGCAGCTTCGTCGGAGGGGAGAGAACAGATACGCAGTATTTT; CDR3 protein: CASSFVGGERTDTQYF
J gene: TRBJ1-6; V gene: TRBV7-9; D gene: NA; clone size: few; CDR3 DNA: TGTGCCAGCAGCTTGACAGTGGATAATTCACCCCTCCACTTT; CDR3 protein: CASSLTVDNSPLHF
J gene: TRBJ1-4; V gene: TRBV9; D gene: NA; clone size: NA; CDR3 DNA: TGTGCCAGCAGCGTCCTTCCAGGGGCCAGCGAAAAACTGTTTTTT; CDR3 protein: CASSVLPGASEKLFF
J gene: TRBJ1-2; V gene: TRBV6-5; D gene: NA; clone size: few; CDR3 DNA: TGTGCCAGCAGTTTTTCCGGGACTCCCTATGGCTACACCTTC; CDR3 protein: CASSFSGTPYGYTF
J gene: TRBJ1-2; V gene: TRBV6-2/TRBV6-3; D gene: NA; clone size: NA; CDR3 DNA: TGTGCCAGCAGCCTGGCTGGGGGGGGCCAAAATGGCTACACCTTC; CDR3 protein: CASSLAGGGQNGYTF
J gene: TRBJ2-7; V gene: TRBV30; D gene: NA; clone size: NA; CDR3 DNA: TGTGCCTGGAGTTCAGGTGGCTACGAGCAGTACTTC; CDR3 protein: CAWSSGGYEQYF
J gene: TRBJ2-5; V gene: TRBV19; D gene: NA; clone size: once; CDR3 DNA: TGTGCCAGTAGTATCCCTAGAGAAGAGACCCAGTACTTC; CDR3 protein: CASSIPREETQYF
J gene: TRBJ1-5; V gene: TRBV30; D gene: NA; clone size: NA; CDR3 DNA: TGTGCCTGGAGTGTAGGGGGAAATCAGCCCCAGCATTTT; CDR3 protein: CAWSVGGNQPQHF
J gene: TRBJ2-3; V gene: TRBV5-1; D gene: TRBD1; clone size: NA; CDR3 DNA: TGCGCCAGCAGCTTTCAGGGGGCGTTAGATACGCAGTATTTT; CDR3 protein: CASSFQGALDTQYF
J gene: TRBJ1-1; V gene: TRBV6-2/TRBV6-3; D gene: NA; clone size: NA; CDR3 DNA: TGTGCCAGCAGTTACCCAGGTATGACTGAAGCTTTCTTT; CDR3 protein: CASSYPGMTEAFF
J gene: TRBJ2-5; V gene: TRBV11-2; D gene: NA; clone size: few; CDR3 DNA: TGTGCCAGCAGCTCCGTTTATGGGGGGGCACAAGAGACCCAGTACTTC; CDR3 protein: CASSSVYGGAQETQYF
J gene: TRBJ1-1; V gene: TRBV29-1; D gene: NA; clone size: NA; CDR3 DNA: TGCAGCGTTGAATCTCTGAACACTGAAGCTTTCTTT; CDR3 protein: CSVESLNTEAFF
J gene: TRBJ2-2; V gene: TRBV11-2; D gene: NA; clone size: NA; CDR3 DNA: TGTGCCAGCAGCGCTTATAGCAGGGAAAACACCGGGGAGCTGTTTTTT; CDR3 protein: CASSAYSRENTGELFF
J gene: TRBJ2-7; V gene: TRBV5-1; D gene: NA; clone size: NA; CDR3 DNA: TGCGCCAGCAGCCCCGGGACATCTTACTACGAGCAGTACTTC; CDR3 protein: CASSPGTSYYEQYF
J gene: TRBJ2-3; V gene: TRBV9; D gene: NA; clone size: NA; CDR3 DNA: TGTGCCAGCAGCGTAGGGGCCCAGCAGACAGATACGCAGTATTTT; CDR3 protein: CASSVGAQQTDTQYF
J gene: TRBJ2-3; V gene: TRBV5-6; D gene: TRBD1; clone size: NA; CDR3 DNA: TGTGCCAGCAGCCTGGGGACAGGGGGCTGGACAGATACGCAGTATTTT; CDR3 protein: CASSLGTGGWTDTQYF
J gene: TRBJ2-2; V gene: TRBV24-1; D gene: TRBD1; clone size: NA; CDR3 DNA: TGTGCCGCAGCCCCAGGGACAGAAAACACCGGGGAGCTGTTTTTT; CDR3 protein: CAAAPGTENTGELFF